This T cell receptor beta chain was identified in a study of T-cell memory formation after mild COVID-19. Study details: TCR clustering was largely donor specific.

CDR3 length equals 14 residues. CDR1 is SGHKS and CDR2 is YYEKEE in the germline V gene (reference sequence). The V segment lost 8 bases and the J segment 0 bases; nucleotides outside the gene matches: 3. TCRdb re-called the 5' RACE reads through MiXCR, storing one row per CDR3 protein. The table records 500,000 to 550,000 distinct CDR3 sequences, over 20% of them present only once. Input material: PBMCs or a T cell subset sorted from them (not recorded which). The chain is built from TRBV5-5 and TRBJ2-2; 8 nucleotides agree with TRBD1. The TCR was taken from an adult woman who had mild COVID-19 (a few samples of this study predate the infection). Cell type and time point are not known. CDR3 sequence (DNA): TGTGCCAGTGACAGGGGATCGAACACCGGGGAGCTGTTTTTT. Translated, it gives CASDRGSNTGELFF.